This T cell receptor (beta chain) was sequenced for a study of CD8 T cells in ankylosing spondylitis. General study results and limits: A motif in TCR beta, a set of about eight highly homologous variants, appeared characteristic of ankylosing spondylitis blood.

At least ten counts were recorded for this clonotype. The antigen is undetermined. Quantitative 5'-RACE with molecular barcodes produced the TCR beta libraries. From the 5' RACE reads, TCRdb called clonotypes with MiXCR, one entry per CDR3 protein. The top ten clones hold 0.5% to 0.65% of a sample with 230,000 or so distinct CDR3 sequences, 20% to 30% of them seen once. In germline, CDR1 is SGHRS, CDR2 YFSETQ. CDR3 length: 14 amino acids. Trimming cost V 6 bases and J 2 bases, with 14 bases left between them. The sequenced sample was blood, either unsorted or a sorted T cell fraction (not recorded which). The source of this sequence is a male donor with ankylosing spondylitis or in good health (not recorded which). The V and J genes are TRBV5-1 and TRBJ1-2; possibly TRBD1 for D (5 bases). In DNA form, the CDR3 reads TGCGCCAGCAATTTCGATGGGGCCAACTATGGCTACACCTTC. As protein: CASNFDGANYGYTF.